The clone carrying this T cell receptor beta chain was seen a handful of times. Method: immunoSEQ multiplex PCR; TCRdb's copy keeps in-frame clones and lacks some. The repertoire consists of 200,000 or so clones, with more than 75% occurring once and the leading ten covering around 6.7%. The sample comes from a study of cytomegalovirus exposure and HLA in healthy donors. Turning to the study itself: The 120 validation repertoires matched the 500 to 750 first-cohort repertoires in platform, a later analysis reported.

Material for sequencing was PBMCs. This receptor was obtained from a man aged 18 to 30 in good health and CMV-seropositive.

DNA of the CDR3: TGTGCCAGCAGCTTAGTACCCCAGGAGACCCAGTACTTC. Translating gives CASSLVPQETQYF. The V and J genes are TRBV7-9 and TRBJ2-5; D gene ambiguous. The V end was cut by 1 base, the J end by 5 bases, with 8 bases between. Germline V gene sequence: CDR1 SEHNR, CDR2 FQNEAQ (reference sequence). The CDR3 runs 13 residues.